These 22 T cell receptor beta chains originate from one sample sequenced in a study of shared clonotypes between healthy human individuals. Produced via immunoSEQ multiplex PCR; TCRdb's table is partial and in-frame only. Of 850,000 to 1,200,000 clones listed, 65% to 75% are singletons. Sequencing was performed on memory CD4+ T cells sorted from blood. Subset of the sample: CD45RA-negative fraction. The source is a man between 18 and 29 years old in good health.

The chain joins TRBV7-8 to TRBJ1-1; 7 positions agree with TRBD1. V dropped 4 bases and J dropped 6; count of bases not matched to a gene: 11. The CDR3 extends over 15 amino acids. CDR1 SGHVS and CDR2 FQNEAQ come from the germline V gene. CDR3: CASSSQGTVAAEAFF. The CDR3 DNA is TGTGCCAGCAGCTCCCAGGGGACAGTCGCTGCTGAAGCTTTCTTT.

This clone was seen only once. The CDR3 spells CASSLVAGIGYTF. DNA for the CDR3: TGTGCCAGCAGCTTGGTGGCAGGGATCGGCTACACCTTC. The gene calls are TRBV5-8 and TRBJ1-2, with D possibly matching TRBD1 (5 bases). The CDR3 totals 13 residues. Germline V lookup: CDR1 SGHTS, CDR2 YDEGEE. V lost 0 bases and J 8 bases, leaving 11 bases between the germline ends.

The J gene is TRBJ1-5, the V gene TRBV5-1; D may be TRBD1 (5 bases). Germline-derived CDR1 and CDR2 are SGHRS and YFSETQ. Trimming took off 0 bases at V and 0 bases at J, with 7 bases between the two ends. This CDR3 spans 15 amino acids. Written as DNA, the CDR3 is TGCGCCAGCAGCTTGGCAGGGTCTAGCAATCAGCCCCAGCATTTT. Amino acid sequence: CASSLAGSSNQPQHF.

Only one count was recorded for this clone. The chain combines TRBV14 with TRBJ1-1; 9 bases are a match to TRBD1. Trimming cost V 4 bases and J 1 base; bases outside gene matches: 4. Germline lookup yields CDR1 SGHDN and CDR2 FVKESK. The CDR3 is 15 residues long. CDR3 amino acids: CASSRLGQGNTEAFF. DNA of the CDR3: TGTGCCAGCAGCCGCCTGGGACAGGGGAACACTGAAGCTTTCTTT.

This chain connects TRBV7-2 to TRBJ2-7, with TRBD1 matching 10 bases. The germline V gene encodes CDR1 SGHTA and CDR2 FQGNSA. J was trimmed by 2 bases and V by 3 bases; bases with no gene match: 4. The CDR3 is 15 residues long. The CDR3 nucleotides read TGTGCCAGCAGCTTGGGACAGGGGTTCGCCTACGAGCAGTACTTC. This translates into CASSLGQGFAYEQYF.

This chain connects TRBV18 to TRBJ2-7, with TRBD1 as a possible D gene (5 bases). Trimming shortened V by 0 bases and J by 0 bases, and 12 bases separated the two germline ends. The V gene's germline CDR1 is KGHSH and CDR2 LQKENI. The length of the CDR3 is 16 residues. DNA for the CDR3: TGTGCCAGCTCACCACCGACAGCTAGGAGCTCCTACGAGCAGTACTTC. Translation gives CASSPPTARSSYEQYF.

A word on this clone: Additional DNA sequences in this sample encode the identical CDR3. The rearrangement links TRBV5-4 to TRBJ2-7, with D possibly TRBD1 on 6 matching bases. The length of the CDR3 is 14 residues. Germline assignment: CDR1 SGHNT and CDR2 YYREEE (reference sequence). V gave up 0 bases and J gave up 3 bases, with 10 bases separating them. CDR3 region: CASSLESRGYEQYF. CDR3 in DNA: TGTGCCAGCAGCTTGGAGTCCAGGGGCTACGAGCAGTACTTC.

The V gene is TRBV6-1, the J gene TRBJ2-3, with D uncertain. Germline CDR1 and CDR2: MNHNS and SASEGT. V lost 4 bases and J lost 2, with 13 bases in between. The CDR3 has 15 amino acids. The CDR3 sequence: CASSVRGTNTDTQYF. In DNA form, the CDR3 reads TGTGCCAGCAGTGTTCGCGGAACCAACACAGATACGCAGTATTTT.

This chain's CDR3 is CASSIVRGGEQYF. The CDR3 region has the DNA TGTGCCAGTAGTATAGTGAGGGGTGGCGAGCAGTACTTC. The chain employs TRBV19 and TRBJ2-7; D is tentatively TRBD1 or TRBD2 (5 bases each). Trimming removed 1 base from V and 6 bases from J, with 10 bases in between. Looked up from germline, CDR1 is LNHDA and CDR2 is SQIVND (reference sequence). This CDR3 is built from 13 residues.

V usage is TRBV7-9 and J usage is TRBJ2-7; 15 nucleotides align to TRBD2. V lost 5 bases, J lost 2 bases, and 7 bases stayed unmatched. In germline, CDR1 is SEHNR, CDR2 FQNEAQ (reference sequence). The CDR3 consists of 17 residues. The DNA for the CDR3 is TGTGCCAGCAGCCCGGGACTAGCGGGGGGCCATACCTACGAGCAGTACTTC. Amino acids: CASSPGLAGGHTYEQYF. Complete variable domain (other parts from reference TRBV7-9 and TRBJ2-7): DTGVSQNPRHKITKRGQNVTFRCDPISEHNRLYWYRQTLGQGPEFLTYFQNEAQLEKSRLLSDRFSAERPKGSFSTLEIQRTEQGDSAMYLCASSPGLAGGHTYEQYFGPGTRLTVT.

The sample holds a few counts of this clone. V gene TRBV9 combines with J gene TRBJ2-1; TRBD2 is a possible D gene (6 bases). This CDR3 spans 15 amino acids. Trimming took off 4 bases at V and 3 bases at J, with 14 bases between the two ends. Germline lookup yields CDR1 SGDLS and CDR2 YYNGEE. The DNA of the CDR3 is TGTGCCAGCAGCTCCCGCCCGACTAGCTACAATGAGCAGTTCTTC. The encoded protein is CASSSRPTSYNEQFF.

J is TRBJ2-3 and V is TRBV28; TRBD2 matches 13 bases. The ends lost 5 bases at V and 1 base at J; junction bases unmatched: 3. This CDR3 has 16 amino acids. Germline assignment: CDR1 MDHEN and CDR2 SYDVKM. CDR3 DNA: TGTGCCAGCAGTGCCGGACTAGCGGGGGGCACAGATACGCAGTATTTT. It yields the protein CASSAGLAGGTDTQYF.

V usage is TRBV4-1 and J usage is TRBJ2-5, with 14 bases fitting TRBD2. This CDR3 region has 17 residues. The V and J ends lost 4 bases and 5 bases, in that order; junction bases with no gene match: 9. The germline CDR1 and CDR2 sequences are MGHRA and YSYEKL. The CDR3 loop reads CASSPGGLAGVTETQYF. The CDR3 DNA reads TGCGCCAGCAGCCCAGGGGGACTAGCGGGGGTGACGGAGACCCAGTACTTC.

The V gene is TRBV7-2, the J gene TRBJ2-7; unclear D gene. The CDR3 contains 13 residues. The germline CDR1 and CDR2 sequences are SGHTA and FQGNSA. V was shortened by 3 bases and J by 3 bases, with 9 bases between the two germline ends. For the CDR3, the DNA is TGTGCCAGCAGCTTGTCGCCCGGCTACGAGCAGTACTTC. Translation gives CASSLSPGYEQYF.

This sequence joins TRBV6-6 and TRBJ2-5; TRBD2 matches at 8 bases. V trimming: 0 bases; J trimming: 2 bases; junction bases outside the gene matches: 2. Per germline, CDR1 MNHNY and CDR2 SVGAGI (reference sequence). CDR3 size: 15 residues. The CDR3 reads CASSYSGTRQETQYF. The CDR3 DNA reads as TGTGCCAGCAGTTACTCTGGGACTAGACAAGAGACCCAGTACTTC.

This clone was detected only a few times. Different DNA sequences within this sample yield the same CDR3. This CDR3 is CASSVQRNYGYTF. The CDR3, as DNA: TGTGCCAGCAGTGTACAACGGAACTATGGCTACACCTTC. The genes are TRBV28 and TRBJ1-2; D is unresolved. Trimming removed 5 bases from V and 2 bases from J, with 9 bases in between. The length of the CDR3 is 13 residues. CDR1 and CDR2 (germline): MDHEN, SYDVKM.

About this clone: A far larger clone is one base from this, pointing to a likely read error. Other DNA sequences in this sample translate to the same CDR3. The rearrangement links TRBV27 to TRBJ1-1, with D hard to call. The CDR3 runs to 13 residues. The ends were cut back, 3 bases at V and 1 base at J, with 6 bases in the middle. CDR1 MNHEY and CDR2 SMNVEV come from the germline V gene (reference sequence). CDR3 protein: CASSFSGNTEAFF. CDR3 sequence (DNA): TGTGCCAGCAGTTTTTCAGGGAACACTGAAGCTTTCTTT.

As for this clone: Other DNA variants within this sample encode the same CDR3. The V gene is TRBV20-1, the J gene TRBJ2-1, with unresolved D. This CDR3 is 11 amino acids long. From germline, CDR1 is DFQATT and CDR2 SNEGSKA (reference sequence). Trimming stripped 0 bases from V and 9 bases from J, with 6 bases between. Here the CDR3 reads CSARDYPEQFF. The CDR3 DNA is TGCAGTGCTAGAGATTACCCTGAGCAGTTCTTC.

This clone was observed a handful of times. The chain carries TRBV14 and TRBJ2-7, with D possibly being TRBD2 (6 bases). Germline lookup yields CDR1 SGHDN and CDR2 FVKESK. The CDR3 totals 15 residues. With 3 bases removed from V and 3 bases from J, the gap between germline ends came to 15 bases. The CDR3 DNA reads TGTGCCAGCAGCCAGGCGGGGCGGCAGGGCTACGAGCAGTACTTC. It yields the protein CASSQAGRQGYEQYF.

The gene calls are TRBV12-5 and TRBJ1-1; no reliable D call. CDR3 length: 12 amino acids. Germline V CDR1 and CDR2: LGHNT, FRNRAP. The ends were cut back, 1 base at V and 6 bases at J, with 6 bases in the middle. The CDR3 DNA reads as TGTGCTAGTGGTTTGGAGGTGTCTGAAGCTTTCTTT. Translated: CASGLEVSEAFF.

The V call is TRBV5-1, the J call TRBJ2-5; D could derive from TRBD1 or TRBD2 (5 bases each). Trimming cost V 5 bases and J 2 bases, with 16 bases left between them. Germline loops: CDR1 SGHRS, CDR2 YFSETQ. This CDR3 has 15 residues. CDR3 sequence reads: CASRTGRMSQETQYF. CDR3 sequence (DNA): TGCGCCAGCAGGACGGGACGGATGTCTCAAGAGACCCAGTACTTC. The full variable domain, completed using reference TRBV5-1 and TRBJ2-5, is KAGVTQTPRYLIKTRGQQVTLSCSPISGHRSVSWYQQTPGQGLQFLFEYFSETQRNKGNFPGRFSGRQFSNSRSEMNVSTLELGDSALYLCASRTGRMSQETQYFGPGTRLLVL.

J is TRBJ2-5 and V is TRBV7-9; D remains ambiguous. V was cut by 1 base and J by 5 bases, with 11 bases left in between. The CDR3 sequence is 14 residues long. CDR1 is SEHNR and CDR2 is FQNEAQ in the germline V gene (reference sequence). CDR3 region: CASSLGPAGETQYF. CDR3 coding DNA: TGTGCCAGCAGCTTAGGCCCCGCCGGGGAGACCCAGTACTTC.